This T cell receptor (beta chain) is from a study of T cell responses to AZD1222 COVID-19 vaccine. Findings of the study overall: Females made up more of the donors, who were largely white British, and clonal diversity may have come out too low. A rise in Spike-specific TCR breadth and depth followed two AZD1222 doses. AZD1222 recipients seropositive at baseline numbered only five or six. Sampling captured repertoires only after the peak T cell response.

The CDR3 contains 13 residues. After removal of 4 bases from V and 4 bases from J, the junction contained 4 bases not matched to a gene. The germline V gene encodes CDR1 SGHKS and CDR2 YYEKEE (reference sequence). Sequencing used immunoSEQ multiplex PCR; TCRdb keeps in-frame clones, though not all of them. The repertoire holds around 110,000 clones, 88% seen once, with about 10% in the top ten. Details on this clone: Its antigen is still unknown.

This material consisted of peripheral blood, taken on day 0 of AZD1222 vaccination. The chain joins TRBV5-5 to TRBJ2-7; TRBD1 matches 8 bases. This sequence was found in an adult in good health. The CDR3 region is CASSPDRGYEQYF. DNA of the CDR3: TGTGCCAGCAGCCCCGACAGGGGTTACGAGCAGTACTTC.